Listed here is a single TCR beta chain. What it binds is not known. The data are from a study of shared clonotypes between healthy human individuals. Germline assignment: CDR1 MDHEN and CDR2 SYDVKM. V shed 8 bases and J shed 7 bases, with 20 bases lying between them. This CDR3 region has 14 residues. In the authors' methods: Filtering differed since immunoSEQ provided only junctions, with no quality scores. Produced via immunoSEQ multiplex PCR; TCRdb's table is partial and in-frame only. Clone size and the V and J calls come from that table; the DNA yielded D and trimming. The data contain 2 million to 2.5 million clones, approximately 96% of them singletons. The CD4+ fraction was divided into a CD45RA+ naive subset and a CD45RA-negative memory subset. Study-level points and caveats: Rarefaction showed that sequencing of sorted subsets was incomplete (despite large depth). Non-shared clonotypes had lower generation probabilities than clonotypes shared by all four sorted-subset donors.

The sample comprised naive CD4+ T cells sorted from blood. Subset meaning: CD45RA+ positively selected. The source of this sequence is a man aged 18 to 35 in good health. The chain uses TRBV28 and TRBJ1-1, with D possibly being TRBD1 (5 bases). CDR3 in DNA: TGTGCCAGCGGCGCCGGGACTACGCCCAGTGAAGCTTTCTTT. As protein: CASGAGTTPSEAFF.